The 10 T cell receptor beta chains reported below all come from one sample, sequenced in a study of blood T cell repertoires in COVID-19. Measured with immunoSEQ multiplex PCR; TCRdb has only the in-frame clones, and not every one. The sample has some 70,000 clones, around 82% seen once. Sequenced material: peripheral blood. These receptor sequences come from an older woman with acute or convalescent COVID-19.

The chain joins TRBV24-1 to TRBJ2-2, with D possibly matching TRBD1 (5 bases). Between the trimmed V and J ends, which lost 2 bases and 3 bases, there was a span of 12 bases. CDR1 KGHDR and CDR2 SFDVKD come from the germline V gene. This CDR3 has 16 residues. CDR3 residues: CATSDSRRADTGELFF. CDR3 nucleotide sequence: TGTGCCACCAGTGATTCTCGCAGGGCGGACACCGGGGAGCTGTTTTTT.

This rearrangement joins TRBV14 to TRBJ1-2, with D tentatively TRBD1 (5 bases). Trimming shortened V by 1 base and J by 5 bases, and 20 bases separated the two germline ends. Germline CDR1 and CDR2: SGHDN and FVKESK. The CDR3 is 17 residues long. The CDR3 DNA sequence: TGTGCCAGCAGCCAAGGAGTCGGGGGAGGCAGGACTTATGGCTACACCTTC. This translates into CASSQGVGGGRTYGYTF.

J is TRBJ2-1 and V is TRBV11-2; 10 nucleotides line up with TRBD1. V trimming: 5 bases; J trimming: 4 bases; junction bases outside the gene matches: 14. The CDR3 covers 18 residues. In germline, CDR1 is SGHAT, CDR2 FQNNGV. CDR3 in DNA: TGTGCCAGCAGCGTTAGGGGAGGGGGACAGGGGATTTACAATGAGCAGTTCTTC. This codes for CASSVRGGGQGIYNEQFF.

The genes are TRBV9 and TRBJ2-1; D is unresolved. Germline V gene data show CDR1 as SGDLS and CDR2 as YYNGEE. The V and J ends lost 7 bases and 3 bases respectively, with 17 bases between them. The CDR3 totals 15 residues. The CDR3 region has the DNA TGTGCCAGCTCCCCCCAAGGCGGTCTCTACAATGAGCAGTTCTTC. Its protein product is CASSPQGGLYNEQFF.

About this clone itself: Distinct nucleotide sequences in the sample also encode this CDR3. This chain connects TRBV6-2 or TRBV6-3 to TRBJ2-5; D is unresolved. Trimming cost V 3 bases and J 2 bases, with 7 bases left between them. The CDR3 has 13 residues. Germline V lookup: CDR1 MNHEY, CDR2 SVGEGT. This CDR3 is CASSYGRQETQYF. DNA for the CDR3: TGTGCCAGCAGTTATGGGCGTCAAGAGACCCAGTACTTC.

The rearrangement links TRBV6-5 to TRBJ2-1; 10 nucleotides line up with TRBD1. Germline assignment: CDR1 MNHEY and CDR2 SVGAGI. The CDR3 is 15 amino acids. The junction had 10 bases not matched to a gene; V was cut back by 6 bases and J by 8 bases. The CDR3 DNA is TGTGCCAGCAGGCGACAGGGGGCAAGGAAGGATGAGCAGTTCTTC. This translates into CASRRQGARKDEQFF.

V and J are TRBV4-1 and TRBJ2-7; 9 bases match TRBD1. CDR1 and CDR2 (germline): MGHRA, YSYEKL. The CDR3 covers 15 residues. The J segment lost 5 bases and the V segment lost 2 bases, leaving 7 bases of the junction unmatched. The CDR3 coding sequence is TGCGCCAGCAGCCAACCCCGGGACAGGGTACACGAGCAGTACTTC. Its translation is CASSQPRDRVHEQYF.

V usage is TRBV19 and J usage is TRBJ1-2; 7 bases map to TRBD1. Germline lookup yields CDR1 LNHDA and CDR2 SQIVND (reference sequence). The CDR3 totals 15 residues. Trimming removed 4 bases from V and 4 bases from J; junction bases left unmatched: 9. This CDR3 is CASSKGQSGGYGYTF. The CDR3 DNA is TGTGCCAGTAGTAAGGGACAGTCTGGCGGCTATGGCTACACCTTC.

The V and J genes are TRBV11-2 and TRBJ2-1, with D possibly being TRBD2 (6 bases). V was cut by 1 base and J by 3 bases, with 22 bases left in between. The CDR3 contains 19 residues. Germline-derived CDR1 and CDR2 are SGHAT and FQNNGV. The CDR3 protein is CASSLVWGGATLLYNEQFF. The CDR3 region has the DNA TGTGCCAGCAGCTTAGTTTGGGGCGGGGCAACACTACTCTACAATGAGCAGTTCTTC.

This rearrangement joins TRBV24-1 to TRBJ1-3; weak D call: TRBD1 (6 bases). This CDR3 has 15 residues. Trimming left V 2 bases short and J 2 bases short, with 9 bases between. Looked up from germline, CDR1 is KGHDR and CDR2 is SFDVKD. CDR3 nucleotide sequence: TGTGCCACCAGTGATTGGGGGGGGCCTGGAAACACCATATATTTT. As protein: CATSDWGGPGNTIYF.